The TCR beta chain described here comes from a study of patients and donors after allogeneic stem cell transplantation. This clonotype was observed at least ten times. The V gene's germline CDR1 is ENHRY and CDR2 SYGVKD. V lost 6 bases to trimming and J lost 2 bases, with 17 bases between them. The CDR3 has 16 amino acids. TCRdb called the RT-PCR reads again in MiXCR, with one record for every CDR3 protein. The sample consists of hundreds of thousands of distinct CDR3 sequences, about a sixth of them appearing once. The material sequenced was blood, either unsorted or a sorted T cell fraction (not recorded which). The V and J genes are TRBV10-3 and TRBJ2-1; D uncertain. The receptor was isolated from a human donor who was either an allogeneic HSCT recipient or a stem cell or donor lymphocyte infusion donor (not recorded which). It is not recorded whose cells these are; they may come from a transplant donor. The CDR3 bases are TGTGCCATCAGCTCGGAGAACGGGTTCCCCTACAATGAGCAGTTCTTC. Translated: CAISSENGFPYNEQFF.